The 30 T cell receptor beta chains given below trace back to one sample, sequenced in a study of human T cells and chemical hapten exposure. MiXCR was run by TCRdb on the RACE reads, yielding one entry per CDR3 protein. The data hold about 380,000 distinct CDR3 sequences, with under 6.5% observed a single time. Time point specified: patch test 2, 6 weeks after DPC sensitization. Specified treatment: therapeutic diphenylcyclopropenone sensitization with weekly scalp DPC. Sequencing was performed on whole blood, taken in connection with sensitization to the hapten diphenylcyclopropenone (DPC). The origin of the receptors is a woman between 18 and 30 years old with alopecia areata. Some clones in this sample may be carry-over from other donors' samples.

This clonotype has more than one count but fewer than ten. The J gene is TRBJ2-3, the V gene TRBV7-9; 9 bases map to TRBD2. The V and J ends lost 7 bases and 1 base, in that order; junction bases with no gene match: 9. Germline V gene sequence: CDR1 SEHNR, CDR2 FQNEAQ (reference sequence). This CDR3 contains 16 residues. The CDR3 bases are TGTGCCAGCAACACCAACTTAGCGGGGGGCACAGATACGCAGTATTTT. Its translation: CASNTNLAGGTDTQYF.

The chain uses TRBV20-1 and TRBJ1-5; 7 bases line up with TRBD1. Unmatched junction bases numbered 7, after V lost 3 bases and J lost 5 bases. From germline, CDR1 is DFQATT and CDR2 SNEGSKA (reference sequence). The CDR3 extends over 14 amino acids. The CDR3: CSASINQGDQPQHF. The CDR3 DNA sequence: TGCAGTGCTAGTATCAATCAGGGGGATCAGCCCCAGCATTTT.

This clonotype was detected only a few times. The V gene is TRBV29-1, the J gene TRBJ1-6, with D tentatively TRBD1 (5 bases). Trimming stripped 4 bases from V and 6 bases from J, with 13 bases between. CDR3 size: 14 residues. CDR1 is SQVTM and CDR2 is ANQGSEA in the germline V gene. The CDR3 sequence: CSVAEGQGNSPLHF. CDR3 nucleotide sequence: TGCAGCGTTGCGGAGGGTCAGGGTAATTCACCCCTCCACTTT.

This clonotype was counted only a few times. The V call is TRBV5-1, the J call TRBJ1-5, with D possibly being TRBD1 (5 bases). CDR3 length equals 15 residues. V gave up 4 bases and J gave up 10 bases, with 21 bases separating them. Germline CDR1 is SGHRS and CDR2 is YFSETQ. CDR3 in DNA: TGCGCCAGCAGCGTAGACGGGGCCCCTGGTGGACCCCAGCATTTT. Protein sequence: CASSVDGAPGGPQHF. Supplemented by reference TRBV5-1 and TRBJ1-5, the full variable domain reads KAGVTQTPRYLIKTRGQQVTLSCSPISGHRSVSWYQQTPGQGLQFLFEYFSETQRNKGNFPGRFSGRQFSNSRSEMNVSTLELGDSALYLCASSVDGAPGGPQHFGDGTRLSIL.

This clonotype was observed many times. This chain uses TRBV14 with TRBJ1-1, with D unclear. Germline values: CDR1 SGHDN, CDR2 FVKESK. The CDR3 covers 13 residues. Trimming pared 7 bases from V and 7 bases from J, leaving 16 bases between. The CDR3 DNA is TGTGCCAGCACGGACCTTCTTTTTGATGAAGCTTTCTTT. Translating it yields CASTDLLFDEAFF. Together with reference TRBV14 and TRBJ1-1, the CDR3 gives the full variable domain: EAGVTQFPSHSVIEKGQTVTLRCDPISGHDNLYWYRRVMGKEIKFLLHFVKESKQDESGMPNNRFLAERTGGTYSTLKVQPAELEDSGVYFCASTDLLFDEAFFGQGTRLTVV.

In its sample, this clonotype was seen a few times. V gene TRBV3-1 combines with J gene TRBJ2-3; 10 nucleotides agree with TRBD2. This CDR3 has 16 residues. Germline V gene lookup returns CDR1 LGHDT and CDR2 YNNKEL (reference sequence). Trimming took 2 bases from V and 4 from J; bases not matched to a gene: 6. CDR3 DNA sequence: TGTGCCAGCAGCCAAAGATCGGGACTAGCGCCAGATACGCAGTATTTT. Its translation: CASSQRSGLAPDTQYF.

There are many counts of this clonotype. The rearrangement uses TRBV6-5 and TRBJ1-6, with no clear D. Germline V gene sequence: CDR1 MNHEY, CDR2 SVGAGI. The germline V and J ends were trimmed by 6 bases and 8 bases, with 8 bases remaining between them. The CDR3 runs to 12 residues. CDR3 in amino acids: CASSLLHSPLHF. CDR3 sequence (DNA): TGTGCCAGCAGCCTACTGCATTCACCCCTCCACTTT.

This clonotype was found many times. This rearrangement joins TRBV7-9 to TRBJ1-1; D is uncertain. This CDR3 has 15 amino acids. In germline, CDR1 is SEHNR, CDR2 FQNEAQ (reference sequence). The germline V and J ends were trimmed by 3 bases and 2 bases, with 13 bases remaining between them. CDR3 in amino acids: CASSFASAENTEAFF. CDR3 DNA: TGTGCCAGCAGCTTCGCCTCAGCTGAAAACACTGAAGCTTTCTTT.

This clonotype was seen a few times. The chain joins TRBV24-1 to TRBJ2-2, with 8 bases fitting TRBD2. The CDR3 consists of 16 residues. Germline CDR1 reads KGHDR; CDR2 reads SFDVKD. V shed 3 bases, J shed 0 bases, and the junction held 2 bases outside the gene matches. The CDR3 region is CATSDPGLANTGELFF. The CDR3 DNA sequence: TGTGCCACCAGTGATCCGGGACTAGCGAACACCGGGGAGCTGTTTTTT.

Remarks on this clonotype: This clone may be a read error of a much larger clone one base away. The chain's CDR3 is CAGSAYGRTGPNEKLFF. The CDR3 region has the DNA TGTGCCGGCAGTGCGTACGGAAGGACAGGACCAAATGAAAAACTGTTTTTT. This sequence joins TRBV2 and TRBJ1-4, with 7 bases lining up with TRBD1. CDR3 length equals 17 residues. Germline loops: CDR1 SNHLY, CDR2 FYNNEI.

Written as DNA, the CDR3 is TGTGCCAGCAGCCGAGTGACAGGTCTCCAGCAGTACTTC. Its translation is CASSRVTGLQQYF. The chain joins TRBV27 to TRBJ2-7, with a weak D call TRBD1 (6 bases). The CDR3 consists of 13 residues. Germline lookup yields CDR1 MNHEY and CDR2 SMNVEV (reference sequence). Trimming pared 6 bases from V and 8 bases from J, leaving 17 bases between.

This clonotype was observed many times. The chain carries TRBV28 and TRBJ2-1; TRBD1 agrees at 8 bases. The CDR3 has 17 residues. Germline trimming cut 4 bases from V and 4 bases from J; bases unmatched to any gene: 12. CDR1 is MDHEN, CDR2 SYDVKM, per germline. CDR3 sequence: CASSSPWTGSDYNEQFF. CDR3 DNA sequence: TGTGCCAGCAGTTCACCGTGGACAGGGAGCGATTACAATGAGCAGTTCTTC.

The chain employs TRBV4-1 and TRBJ1-4; the D gene is possibly TRBD1 (5 bases). The CDR3 contains 17 residues. Germline loops: CDR1 MGHRA, CDR2 YSYEKL. Trimming removed 1 base from V and 4 bases from J, with 16 bases in between. The CDR3 loop reads CASSQGGVGFNNEKLFF. Written as DNA, the CDR3 is TGCGCCAGCAGCCAAGGAGGGGTGGGATTTAATAATGAAAAACTGTTTTTT.

The chain has TRBV14 and TRBJ2-7; D is undetermined. Germline-derived CDR1 and CDR2 are SGHDN and FVKESK. Trimming pared 6 bases from V and 6 bases from J, leaving 15 bases between. CDR3 size: 13 residues. The CDR3 DNA follows: TGTGCCAGCAGTCCCTCAACATCTGCCGAGCAGTACTTC. Its protein product is CASSPSTSAEQYF. The full variable domain, with the rest looked up from reference TRBV14 and TRBJ2-7, is EAGVTQFPSHSVIEKGQTVTLRCDPISGHDNLYWYRRVMGKEIKFLLHFVKESKQDESGMPNNRFLAERTGGTYSTLKVQPAELEDSGVYFCASSPSTSAEQYFGPGTRLTVT.

V and J are TRBV24-1 and TRBJ2-3; TRBD2 aligns across 11 bases. Germline lookup yields CDR1 KGHDR and CDR2 SFDVKD. This CDR3 spans 15 amino acids. V was clipped by 10 bases and J by 2 bases; unmatched bases: 7. The CDR3: CATSTSGEFTDTQYF. CDR3 DNA: TGTGCCACTTCGACTAGCGGGGAATTCACAGATACGCAGTATTTT.

The CDR3 nucleotides read TGTGCCACCAGCAGAGAGACTGGGGCCAACGTCCTGACTTTC. Its translation: CATSRETGANVLTF. The chain employs TRBV15 and TRBJ2-6; D gene ambiguous. V was pared by 0 bases and J by 2 bases, with 2 bases between. Germline CDR1 reads LNHNV; CDR2 reads YYDKDF (reference sequence). The CDR3 totals 14 residues.

Ten or more counts support this clonotype. The CDR3 spells CASSFLDRGDGYTF. Written as DNA, the CDR3 is TGTGCCAGCAGCTTTCTAGACAGGGGAGATGGCTACACCTTC. The chain links TRBV7-2 to TRBJ1-2; 8 nucleotides match TRBD1. Germline CDR1 is SGHTA and CDR2 is FQGNSA. The CDR3 length is 14 residues. V lost 3 bases and J lost 6; bases outside the gene matches: 6.

This chain joins TRBV28 and TRBJ1-1; TRBD1 is a possible D gene (5 bases). The germline CDR1 and CDR2 sequences are MDHEN and SYDVKM. V gave up 8 bases and J gave up 4 bases, with 20 bases separating them. The CDR3 is made up of 15 amino acids. CDR3: CASLPPGQGTTEAFF. The CDR3 DNA follows: TGTGCCAGCCTTCCCCCGGGGCAGGGAACCACTGAAGCTTTCTTT.

This clonotype was seen a few times. The gene calls are TRBV20-1 and TRBJ2-3; 13 bases align to TRBD2. Germline trimming cut 6 bases from V and 6 bases from J; bases unmatched to any gene: 6. The length of the CDR3 is 14 residues. CDR1 is DFQATT, CDR2 SNEGSKA, per germline (reference sequence). For the CDR3, the DNA is TGCAGTGCGGAGACTAGCGGGGGGCTGGATACGCAGTATTTT. This encodes CSAETSGGLDTQYF.

V gene TRBV6-6 combines with J gene TRBJ2-3; possibly TRBD2 for D (6 bases). CDR3 length: 16 residues. CDR1 is MNHNY and CDR2 is SVGAGI in the germline V gene (reference sequence). The V end was cut by 9 bases, the J end by 0 bases, with 19 bases between. CDR3 sequence reads: CASRNSKGTSTDTQYF. The CDR3 DNA reads as TGTGCCAGTCGAAACTCCAAGGGGACTAGCACAGATACGCAGTATTTT.

This clonotype was observed a few times. The DNA for the CDR3 is TGTGCCAGCAGCCCACGACATGGGATTGGGAACATTCAGTACTTC. Protein product: CASSPRHGIGNIQYF. The chain is built from TRBV9 and TRBJ2-4; no definite D call. CDR3 length: 15 residues. Deletions cut 4 bases from V and 7 bases from J, with 18 bases between. In germline, CDR1 is SGDLS, CDR2 YYNGEE.

This chain links TRBV20-1 with TRBJ2-1; D might be TRBD2 (5 bases). CDR1 is DFQATT, CDR2 SNEGSKA, per germline (reference sequence). CDR3 length: 14 amino acids. With 5 bases removed from V and 5 bases from J, the gap between germline ends came to 16 bases. DNA for the CDR3: TGCAGTGCTTCGCAAGGGAGTGCGGACAATGAGCAGTTCTTC. Amino acids: CSASQGSADNEQFF.

This clonotype was counted ten times or more. The V call is TRBV12-3 or TRBV12-4, the J call TRBJ1-5, with no clear D. Trimming removed 5 bases at V and 2 bases at J, with 10 bases between. The CDR3 length is 14 residues. The CDR3 nucleotides read TGTGCCAGCAGTAGGAGGATCGGCAATCAGCCCCAGCATTTT. It translates to CASSRRIGNQPQHF.

J is TRBJ2-3 and V is TRBV4-3; the D gene is possibly TRBD2 (6 bases). Germline V gene lookup returns CDR1 LGHNA and CDR2 YSLEER. V gave up 0 bases and J gave up 1 base, with 11 bases separating them. The CDR3 sequence is 16 residues long. CDR3 protein: CASSQESGTRTDTQYF. The CDR3 DNA reads TGCGCCAGCAGCCAAGAATCCGGGACTCGCACAGATACGCAGTATTTT.

This clonotype was detected a few times. This chain connects TRBV2 to TRBJ2-7; D remains unclear. This CDR3 is 12 amino acids long. Germline lookup yields CDR1 SNHLY and CDR2 FYNNEI. The germline V and J ends were trimmed by 6 bases and 2 bases, with 8 bases remaining between them. The CDR3 here is CASSQYPYEQYF. The CDR3 nucleotides read TGTGCCAGCAGCCAATACCCCTACGAGCAGTACTTC.

This clonotype was detected a few times. V and J are TRBV20-1 and TRBJ2-3; D may be TRBD2 (7 bases). The CDR3 loop spans 14 amino acids. CDR1 and CDR2 from the germline V gene are DFQATT and SNEGSKA (reference sequence). V gave up 3 bases and J gave up 2 bases, with 12 bases separating them. As DNA, the CDR3 is TGCAGTGCTAGCGGTGGGGGGGCCACAGATACGCAGTATTTT. Its translation: CSASGGGATDTQYF.

This clonotype has at least ten counts. The chain recombines TRBV6-2 or TRBV6-3 with TRBJ1-1; D gene uncertain. The CDR3 has 14 residues. Trimming removed 6 bases from V and 1 base from J, with 12 bases in between. Germline V gene lookup returns CDR1 MNHEY and CDR2 SVGEGT. CDR3 nucleotide sequence: TGTGCCAGCAGGATTGGCACCGCGAACACTGAAGCTTTCTTT. It yields the protein CASRIGTANTEAFF.

V is TRBV10-3 and J is TRBJ2-1, with D unclear. The V gene lost 5 bases and the J gene lost 13 bases, with 24 bases spanning the gap. Looked up from germline, CDR1 is ENHRY and CDR2 is SYGVKD. This CDR3 region has 15 residues. CDR3 region: CAISQSLTGPSLQFF. The CDR3 nucleotides are TGTGCCATCAGTCAAAGCTTGACCGGACCGTCCCTCCAGTTCTTC.

This clonotype was picked up many times. The rearrangement joins TRBV27 to TRBJ1-2; D gene ambiguous. Germline values: CDR1 MNHEY, CDR2 SMNVEV (reference sequence). The CDR3 consists of 13 residues. The V end lost 3 bases, the J end lost 3 bases, and 8 bases lay between the germline ends. The chain's CDR3 is CASSFDPDYGYTF. CDR3 nucleotide sequence: TGTGCCAGCAGTTTTGATCCGGACTATGGCTACACCTTC.

This clonotype was detected only a few times. The chain uses TRBV21-1 and TRBJ2-7; the tabulated D call, TRBD1, remains unverified against the DNA. TRBV21-1 represents a pseudogene. This CDR3 has 15 residues. CDR3 DNA sequence: TGTGCCAGCGTTAGAGGGACAGGTCTGCCCTACGAGCAGTACTTC. The encoded protein is CASVRGTGLPYEQYF.